The TCR beta chain under discussion was sequenced for a study of cytotoxic CD8 clonotypes in ibrutinib-treated CLL. TCRdb's table, derived via immunoSEQ multiplex PCR, lists solely in-frame clones and lacks some. The sample records fewer than 35,000 clones, 65% to 90% being singletons. The V and J ends lost 7 bases and 0 bases respectively, with 17 bases between them. This CDR3 region has 16 residues. Germline CDR1 and CDR2: MDHEN and SYDVKM. The chain couples TRBV28 to TRBJ2-3, with D unclear. This clonotype was sampled from a human donor with chronic lymphocytic leukemia. The sample was PBMCs, taken after 24 months of ibrutinib treatment. CDR3 sequence: CASTPAPGTSTDTQYF. The CDR3 bases are TGTGCCAGCACCCCTGCGCCCGGAACCAGCACAGATACGCAGTATTTT.